This entry is about one T cell receptor (beta chain). Its cognate antigen is unknown. The sample comes from a study of OX40 agonist ivuxolimab in advanced cancers. Study-wide context: Ivuxolimab is an agonistic anti-OX40 (CD134) antibody, and patients were treated with it. Overall study findings and caveats: CD4+ and CD8+ blood T cells expanded clonally by week 6 at 0.1 to 3.0 mg/kg. Expanded clones belonging to CD8+ T cells outnumbered, on average, those of CD4+.

The table came from immunoSEQ multiplex PCR; TCRdb's copy has only in-frame clones and leaves some out. The table has 20,000 to 25,000 clones, more than 65% seen once. CDR1 and CDR2 (germline): MNHNS, SASEGT. Germline trimming cut 6 bases from V and 3 bases from J; bases unmatched to any gene: 5. This CDR3 region has 14 residues. The TCR sequence derives from an adult with an advanced solid tumor such as melanoma, head and neck, liver or kidney cancer. V and J are TRBV6-1 and TRBJ2-7; 10 bases are a match to TRBD2. The specimen comprised CD4+ or CD8+ T cells sorted from blood, sampled in a trial of the OX40 agonist ivuxolimab. The CDR3 nucleotides read TGTGCCAGCAGCCTAGCGGGGGAACTCTACGAGCAGTACTTC. Its protein product is CASSLAGELYEQYF.